This T cell receptor beta chain was sequenced in a study of HIV-infected patients and healthy controls (dated by TCRdb to 2014 to 2015). Study-level background: The question the study tested was whether immune perturbation and reconstitution could be captured by deep TCR repertoire sequencing of small blood samples from HIV patients.

SuperScript III was used to reverse transcribe 500 ng RNA with primers targeting the alpha and beta constant regions. Separate alpha and beta chain libraries were generated by chain-specific third strand synthesis with multiplexing indices. The protocol used a single primer pair to amplify all rearrangements within a chain, which avoided primer bias, and attached molecular barcodes to each cDNA molecule. Purified cDNA was joined by T4 RNA Ligase 1 to a 5' RACE adapter carrying a random hexamer and the SP2 sequencing primer site. With slow temperature ramps used to favor optimal annealing, second strand synthesis was primed from the SP2 site with Phusion polymerase. The 12-nucleotide barcode on each molecule comprised two random hexamer sequences, both introduced before amplification and concatenated. An amplification PCR of approximately 25 cycles with P5s and P7 primers came after a short first PCR that had added P5 and P7 adapter elements plus a second index. A total of about 27 PCR cycles were applied to the libraries, which were quantified on a Qubit, sized on a Bioanalyzer, and diluted to roughly 4 nM. Sequencing of the normalized libraries was performed on an Illumina MiSeq with 2 x 250 paired-end kits. Reverse transcription reactions underwent purification over MinElute columns, with elution into roughly 10 ul Tris-Cl. Adapter ligations ran for roughly 20 hours at 16 degrees C and were afterwards cleaned with AMPure XP beads at a 1:1 ratio. As for how the authors treated the data: Demultiplexed FASTQ files were processed with a modified Decombinator that output V, J, insert and barcode information. Sequences that shared a barcode but differed from the dominant sequence were discarded as errors, and original cDNA molecules were estimated by counting barcodes clustered at Levenshtein distance 3. For downstream analyses, the R packages ineq, vegan, igraph and RCytoscape were used, along with IMGT nomenclature and CDR3 definitions. V gene usage was calculated across distinct sequences, with every TCR tallied a single time to avoid skew from clonal expansion. Within a donor, similarity networks joined unique CDR3 amino acid sequences in every case where two of them were separated by a single Levenshtein edit. In the repertoires, a search was made for a compiled set of published HIV-specific CDR3s (approximately 94 alpha, approximately 770 beta) and CMV-specific CDR3s (approximately 13 alpha, around 230 beta). Random subsampling to size-matched repertoires showed patients' decreased diversity was not caused by their lower sequence numbers. In TCRdb, the public reads were trimmed at Q25 with fastp and aligned with MiXCR, with productive beta chains retained. Each entry is one CDR3 protein sequence, shown with its most common DNA and genes. None of the V and J calls come from the authors' own analysis; TCRdb made them. The sample has 20,000 to 30,000 distinct CDR3 sequences on record, 8.5% of them singletons. The leading ten clones occupy 4% of the sample.

Sequences LNHDA (CDR1) and SQIVND (CDR2) are obtained from the germline V gene (reference sequence). The CDR3 holds 13 amino acids from the cysteine to the phenylalanine. The retained sequence is limited to the CDR3, 39 bases, with the frame set at the first base. V is shortened by 9 bases, J by 5 bases, and the region joining them spans 14 bases. Findings and caveats that apply to the study as a whole: Compared with untreated HIV+ repertoires, healthy control repertoires had roughly threefold more distinct CDR3s and higher Shannon diversity. Sequencing depth was restricted by the use of whole blood, which also prevented the dynamics of distinct T-cell subpopulations from being separated. MAIT cell alpha-chain CDR3s were found at high frequency in healthy controls but were severely depleted in HIV+ repertoires. Both the Jaccard index and the count of highly shared sequences showed that healthy controls shared more CDR3s between individuals than HIV+ patients did. In the study, no determination of donor HLA types was made. Slight age and sex profile differences between the study cohorts did not explain the observed diversity differences. In size-matched repertoire data, the apparent post-therapy recovery of the Gini index in HIV-infected patients was not replicated. Processing included only sixteen HIV-infected individuals, and this was regarded by the authors as a major limit on how widely the findings apply. Pairing of alpha and beta chains was not determined in the samples. Significantly higher mean Gini indices were seen in HIV-infected repertoires than in controls, possibly reflecting oligoclonality. During therapy, HIV-associated CDR3s significantly decreased in frequency, while CMV-associated CDR3s did not change significantly, though most became more frequent. Significantly different mean usage between HIV-infected patients and controls was observed for eight alpha and eight beta V genes. Unequal numbers of distinct sequences between patients and controls complicated comparisons, and size-matching overweighted rare events from HIV-infected data.

Since whole blood was used without any cell fractionation, the repertoire reflected all peripheral T cells in unsorted form. Roughly 10 uninfected healthy donors were sampled as controls, a few of whom were sampled twice approximately 3 months apart. For RNA extraction, approximately 2.3 ml of peripheral blood was collected into Tempus tubes. Residual genomic DNA was removed with the TURBO-DNase kit and globin mRNA was depleted with GLOBINclear. Ten or more counts support this clonotype. Its binding antigen is unknown. The sample holds no much larger clone one base away, and base qualities are not on file.

Sequenced input: blood. The TCR comes from an adult in good health. The sequence links TRBV19 to TRBJ1-5; there is no confident call for the D gene. This receptor carries the CDR3 CASRTRGDQPQHF. The sequenced DNA is TGTGCCAGCCGGACCCGCGGGGATCAGCCCCAGCATTTT.